This T cell receptor (beta chain) came from a study of post-analysis software for immune sequencing data. Every TCR beta cDNA library bore unique molecular identifiers. It was from roughly 0.93 to 9.6 million T cells that approximately 500,000 cDNA molecules came. TCRdb reanalysed the PCR reads using MiXCR and keeps one entry per CDR3 protein. The repertoire holds about 770,000 distinct CDR3 sequences, under 60% seen once, with approximately 5% in the top ten. The receptor was isolated from a girl aged 10-17 years with multiple sclerosis. What was sequenced was blood.

CDR3 loop: CASSQHSGRAGDTQYF. The CDR3, as DNA: TGTGCCAGCAGCCAACATAGCGGGAGGGCCGGGGATACGCAGTATTTT. The rearrangement links TRBV14 to TRBJ2-3; 11 bases are a match to TRBD2. With 2 bases clipped from V and 6 bases from J, the junction kept 7 bases outside the gene matches. The CDR3 runs 16 residues. CDR1 and CDR2 (germline): SGHDN, FVKESK.